This T cell receptor beta chain was captured in a study of beta chain features in type 1 diabetes. Trimming cost V 3 bases and J 1 base, with 10 bases left between them. CDR1 and CDR2 from the germline V gene are SEHNR and FQNEAQ (reference sequence). CDR3 length: 14 residues. As every portion of the isolated RNA was reverse transcribed, the sequencing read expressed TCRB transcripts. The method was immunoSEQ multiplex PCR; TCRdb's version includes in-frame clones alone and lacks a portion of them. The sample includes 40,000 to 45,000 clones, more than 40% of them seen just once. This clonotype was sampled from a woman aged 18-29 years in good health. Sequenced: central memory CD4+ T cells from blood. The chain carries TRBV7-9 and TRBJ2-7; perhaps TRBD1 as D (5 bases). The CDR3 region is CASSLSQASYEQYF. As DNA, the CDR3 is TGTGCCAGCAGCTTGTCACAGGCGTCCTACGAGCAGTACTTC.